A single sample gave rise to the 18 T cell receptor beta chains below, sequenced in a study of blood T cell repertoires in COVID-19. Some clones are missing from TCRdb's copy, which holds only in-frame ones; the method was immunoSEQ multiplex PCR. The sample consists of more than 85,000 clones, roughly 76% of them appearing once. Sequenced: peripheral blood. The receptor set was obtained from an older woman with acute or convalescent COVID-19.

Only a few counts were recorded for this clone. The CDR3 DNA reads as TGCGCCAGCAGTGAGCGGGGGGGCCGAACCGGGGAGCTGTTTTTT. Translation: CASSERGGRTGELFF. This sequence joins TRBV10-1 and TRBJ2-2, with 8 nucleotides matching TRBD2. CDR1 is WNHNN and CDR2 is SYGVQD in the germline V gene (reference sequence). This CDR3 is 15 amino acids long. V was pared by 2 bases and J by 5 bases, with 4 bases of the junction left unmatched.

The chain is built from TRBV4-3 and TRBJ2-3, with D possibly being TRBD1 (5 bases). V gave up 6 bases and J gave up 7 bases, with 11 bases separating them. Germline V gives CDR1 LGHNA, CDR2 YSLEER. The CDR3 extends over 12 amino acids. The CDR3 DNA follows: TGCGCCAGCAGTCTCCAGGGTAATACGCAGTATTTT. Amino acid sequence: CASSLQGNTQYF.

This clone occurred a few times. This chain links TRBV10-3 with TRBJ2-7, with TRBD1 matching over 7 bases. V dropped 6 bases and J dropped 2; count of bases not matched to a gene: 7. Germline CDR1 is ENHRY and CDR2 is SYGVKD. The CDR3 length is 14 residues. The CDR3 DNA reads as TGTGCCATCAGGGACGGGCAGGGGGCCTACGAGCAGTACTTC. It codes for CAIRDGQGAYEQYF.

The rearrangement joins TRBV12-3 or TRBV12-4 to TRBJ1-2; weak D call: TRBD1 (5 bases). With 9 bases removed from V and 4 bases from J, the gap between germline ends came to 12 bases. The CDR3 is 12 residues long. Written as DNA, the CDR3 is TGTGCCAGTAGCAGGGAACTCTATGGCTACACCTTC. Its protein is CASSRELYGYTF.

The CDR3, as DNA: TGTGCCAGCAGCCAATCGTTTGTTCGGGGGGCGTACGAGCAGTACTTC. This gives the protein CASSQSFVRGAYEQYF. The rearrangement joins TRBV7-2 to TRBJ2-7, with D perhaps TRBD2 (7 bases). V lost 5 bases and J 4 bases, leaving 21 bases between the germline ends. The CDR3 runs to 16 residues. Germline V gene lookup returns CDR1 SGHTA and CDR2 FQGNSA. The variable domain in full, with the rest retrieved from reference TRBV7-2 and TRBJ2-7, is GAGVSQSPSNKVTEKGKDVELRCDPISGHTALYWYRQSLGQGLEFLIYFQGNSAPDKSGLPSDRFSAERTGGSVSTLTIQRTQQEDSAVYLCASSQSFVRGAYEQYFGPGTRLTVT.

The chain recombines TRBV5-1 with TRBJ1-2; possible D gene TRBD1, 5 bases. V shed 0 bases and J shed 4 bases, with 16 bases lying between them. Looked up from germline, CDR1 is SGHRS and CDR2 is YFSETQ. The CDR3 length is 16 residues. As DNA, the CDR3 is TGCGCCAGCAGCTTGGCCTTGACAGACCTTCTCTATGGCTACACCTTC. Amino acids: CASSLALTDLLYGYTF.

This clone turned up a few times. The chain carries TRBV9 and TRBJ1-3; possibly TRBD1 for D (6 bases). The CDR3 is 15 amino acids. Germline V CDR1 and CDR2: SGDLS, YYNGEE. Trimming shortened V by 3 bases and J by 2 bases, and 12 bases separated the two germline ends. This CDR3 reads CASSAYWGPGNTIYF. CDR3 coding DNA: TGTGCCAGCAGCGCTTACTGGGGGCCTGGAAACACCATATATTTT.

This clone has a handful of counts. V usage is TRBV7-9 and J usage is TRBJ2-3; tentative D call: TRBD1 (5 bases). Germline V gives CDR1 SEHNR, CDR2 FQNEAQ (reference sequence). This CDR3 has 12 amino acids. The V gene lost 4 bases and the J gene lost 4 bases, with 6 bases spanning the gap. The chain's CDR3 is CASSSTADTQYF. The CDR3, as DNA: TGTGCCAGCAGCTCGACAGCAGATACGCAGTATTTT.

This clone occurred many times. This rearrangement joins TRBV19 to TRBJ2-5, with 7 bases fitting TRBD1. The germline CDR1 and CDR2 sequences are LNHDA and SQIVND (reference sequence). The CDR3 has 13 amino acids. Germline trimming cut 5 bases from V and 5 bases from J; bases unmatched to any gene: 5. The CDR3 nucleotides read TGTGCCAGTAGTCTGAACAGGGGCGAGACCCAGTACTTC. This sequence encodes CASSLNRGETQYF.

The DNA of the CDR3 is TGTGCCAGCAGTGAGGACAGACAAGAGACCCAGTACTTC. Translating it yields CASSEDRQETQYF. The rearrangement uses TRBV2 and TRBJ2-5, with D perhaps TRBD1 (6 bases). V was shortened by 3 bases and J by 2 bases, with 7 bases between the two germline ends. This CDR3 spans 13 amino acids. Germline V CDR1 and CDR2: SNHLY, FYNNEI.

This clone was picked up a small number of times. V is TRBV9 and J is TRBJ1-1, with 7 bases identical to TRBD1. Germline V lookup: CDR1 SGDLS, CDR2 YYNGEE. The V segment lost 4 bases and the J segment 7 bases; nucleotides outside the gene matches: 10. The CDR3 runs 14 residues. In DNA, the CDR3 is TGTGCCAGCAGCCCCCCCGACAGGGCCCATGAAGCTTTCTTT. Its protein is CASSPPDRAHEAFF.

With respect to this clone: Germline is not matched at one junction end, which may reflect a read error. The chain uses TRBV18 and TRBJ2-7; D is possibly TRBD1 (6 bases). CDR1 is KGHSH and CDR2 is LQKENI in the germline V gene. CDR3 length: 14 amino acids. The CDR3, as DNA: TGTGCCAGCTCACCACGTGACAGGCCCTACGAGCGGTACTTC. It translates to CASSPRDRPYERYF.

V gene TRBV3-1 (or the pseudogene TRBV3-2) combines with J gene TRBJ1-1; D uncertain. CDR1 is LGHDT, CDR2 YNNKEL, per germline (reference sequence). Between the trimmed V and J ends, which lost 3 bases and 2 bases, there was a span of 16 bases. The CDR3 is 16 amino acids. Here the CDR3 reads CASSQPLGGFNTEAFF. The DNA of the CDR3 is TGTGCCAGCAGCCAGCCCCTGGGAGGATTTAACACTGAAGCTTTCTTT.

This chain links TRBV7-2 with TRBJ2-4; D may be TRBD1 (6 bases). Germline CDR1 SGHTA, CDR2 FQGNSA. The CDR3 has 14 residues. Between the trimmed V and J ends, which lost 4 bases and 5 bases, there was a span of 12 bases. The CDR3 DNA reads TGTGCCAGCAGCTGGAGCCGACAGGAAAACATTCAGTACTTC. Protein product: CASSWSRQENIQYF. The full variable domain, with the rest looked up from reference TRBV7-2 and TRBJ2-4, is GAGVSQSPSNKVTEKGKDVELRCDPISGHTALYWYRQSLGQGLEFLIYFQGNSAPDKSGLPSDRFSAERTGGSVSTLTIQRTQQEDSAVYLCASSWSRQENIQYFGAGTRLSVL.

This sequence joins TRBV19 and TRBJ2-1; 9 positions agree with TRBD1. The junction had 13 bases not matched to a gene; V was cut back by 3 bases and J by 7 bases. Germline V gives CDR1 LNHDA, CDR2 SQIVND (reference sequence). The length of the CDR3 is 17 residues. Here the CDR3 reads CASSIPPRTGGLNEQFF. As DNA, the CDR3 is TGTGCCAGTAGTATCCCCCCTCGAACAGGGGGCTTGAATGAGCAGTTCTTC.

The chain couples TRBV20-1 to TRBJ2-1; D remains ambiguous. V shed 3 bases and J shed 0 bases, with 15 bases lying between them. Germline CDR1 DFQATT, CDR2 SNEGSKA (reference sequence). This CDR3 has 16 residues. The chain's CDR3 is CSASTGRLSSYNEQFF. The CDR3 region has the DNA TGCAGTGCTAGTACCGGTCGCCTAAGCTCCTACAATGAGCAGTTCTTC.

The chain carries TRBV5-1 and TRBJ2-2, with D possibly TRBD2 on 7 matching bases. Germline CDR1 SGHRS, CDR2 YFSETQ. There are 19 residues in the CDR3. V was pared by 4 bases and J by 0 bases, with 22 bases between. CDR3 bases: TGCGCCAGCAGCCAACCTCTGTATGGGGGGGCAGCGAACACCGGGGAGCTGTTTTTT. Residues: CASSQPLYGGAANTGELFF. The entire variable domain, with the rest obtained from reference TRBV5-1 and TRBJ2-2, is as follows: KAGVTQTPRYLIKTRGQQVTLSCSPISGHRSVSWYQQTPGQGLQFLFEYFSETQRNKGNFPGRFSGRQFSNSRSEMNVSTLELGDSALYLCASSQPLYGGAANTGELFFGEGSRLTVL.

J is TRBJ1-1 and V is TRBV2, with 7 positions matching TRBD1. V lost 5 bases to trimming and J lost 2 bases; unmatched junction nucleotides: 8. Germline-derived CDR1 and CDR2 are SNHLY and FYNNEI. This CDR3 comprises 15 residues. The CDR3 loop is CASSTRQGLNTEAFF. Here the CDR3 DNA reads TGTGCCAGCAGTACTAGACAGGGTTTAAACACTGAAGCTTTCTTT. Looking up the rest from reference TRBV2 and TRBJ1-1 gives the full variable domain: EPEVTQTPSHQVTQMGQEVILRCVPISNHLYFYWYRQILGQKVEFLVSFYNNEISEKSEIFDDQFSVERPDGSNFTLKIRSTKLEDSAMYFCASSTRQGLNTEAFFGQGTRLTVV.